Reported below is one TCR beta chain. The clone's antigen remains unknown. Base qualities are not at hand, and no much larger clone is one base apart. This sample stems from a study of blood T cell repertoires in COVID-19 (dated by TCRdb to the early 2020s). Context from the whole study: The collaborator samples originated in the United States, Italy and Spain and spanned the acute and convalescent phases of COVID-19. The prospective study material was composed of cDNA or gDNA derived from T cells, B-cell-depleted T cells, or PBMCs. Subjects who had been exposed to COVID-19, were actively infected with it, or had recovered from it provided the deeply sampled blood TCRbeta repertoires that made up the dataset. The repertoires were released in a freely available public database meant as a resource for research on the immune response to SARS-CoV-2. The samples were drawn from two sources: the first 160 participants of the ongoing ImmuneRACE study, and 1,254 subjects contributed by 6 global collaborators. Sample metadata almost always included a de-identified subject ID, COVID-19 status, age in years and sex. Where available, HLA class I and class II types were obtained from metadata supplied by the sample provider rather than from assay-based typing.

The collaborating institutions used their own protocols to collect whole blood in K2EDTA tubes. For TCRbeta analysis, collaborators shipped samples as frozen whole blood, isolated PBMCs, or DNA extracted from either of those sample types. Study-wide findings and limitations: Clinical and demographic metadata were provided uncurated, with the amount varying by source and participant.

The immunoSEQ Assay, a bias-controlled multiplex PCR, was used to amplify TCRbeta CDR3 regions from genomic DNA. The paper's processing steps were these. The number of nucleated cells in each sample was estimated from the amplification of reference gene primers within the assay. To quantify the absolute abundance of each unique TCRbeta CDR3 rearrangement, sequence reads were collapsed and filtered. For each sample, productive Simpson clonality was calculated by taking the square root of Simpson's diversity index across productive rearrangements. TCRdb took over this immuneACCESS table, retaining in-frame rearrangements with V and J assigned. Such tables are incomplete; in checked studies, under half of the missing clones stem from an unresolved V gene, and the remainder is unexplained. V and J calls and clone size are given by that table; D and trimming were obtained from the DNA. The table for this sample lists roughly 50,000 clones; roughly 81% of them were counted only once. Clones ranked in the top ten supply approximately 5.7% of the sample.

The germline V gene encodes CDR1 LNHNV and CDR2 YYDKDF (reference sequence). Deletion took 0 bases off V and 4 bases off J, with a span of 16 bases between the germline ends. Taken from cysteine to phenylalanine, the CDR3 has 16 residues. CDR3 DNA is the only sequence kept; it has 48 bases, read in frame from the first base. The receptor comes from a woman aged 55-70 years with acute or convalescent COVID-19. Sequencing used peripheral blood. The chain was built from TRBV15 and TRBJ2-7; perhaps TRBD1 is the D gene, with 6 bases matching. The CDR3 reads as follows: CATSRDRQGPVYEQYF. The DNA is TGTGCCACCAGCAGAGATCGGCAGGGGCCGGTGTACGAGCAGTACTTC.